Listed here is a single T cell receptor beta chain. The target antigen is unknown. Profiling relied on immunoSEQ multiplex PCR, and the TCRdb table lists in-frame clones only, not all of them. In the table there are about 36,000 clones, under 85% of which are singletons. V was trimmed by 0 bases and J by 4 bases, leaving 13 bases between them. The CDR3 is made up of 16 amino acids. The germline gives CDR1 MNHNS, CDR2 SASEGT. Over 80,000 naive or memory CD4+ cells were cultured with CEF peptides for approximately 11 days. The sample originates from a study of CD4 T cells in relation to SARS-CoV-2 and coronaviruses.

The rearrangement links TRBV6-1 to TRBJ1-3, with D hard to call. Input material: memory CD4+ T cells from PBMCs, cultured in vitro. This TCR was sampled from an adult with COVID-19. As DNA, the CDR3 is TGTGCCAGCAGTGAAGCGAAGTTGACATGGGGAAACACCATATATTTT. This encodes CASSEAKLTWGNTIYF.